The present TCR beta chain was sequenced within a study of post-analysis software for immune sequencing data. Findings and limits, study-wide: TRBV segments more frequent in patients than in controls numbered roughly 5 and included TRBV5-6, TRBV5-1 and TRBV20-1.

Unique molecular identifiers had been added to the TCR beta cDNA libraries. In TCRdb, the PCR reads were re-called with MiXCR into one record per CDR3 protein. Among about 200,000 distinct CDR3 sequences, over 25% were seen once, and the ten largest hold 3% to 3.5%. The ends were cut back, 1 base at V and 5 bases at J, with 15 bases in the middle. Germline CDR1 MGHRA, CDR2 YSYEKL. The CDR3 is 15 residues long. This clonotype was recorded many times. Its specificity is not known. This TCR was sampled from a girl under 18 with multiple sclerosis. This chain joins TRBV4-1 and TRBJ2-7; tentatively, D is TRBD2 (5 bases). The sequenced sample was blood. CDR3 DNA sequence: TGCGCCAGCAGCCAAGTTGCCGGGGTGGGGAACGAGCAGTACTTC. Protein sequence: CASSQVAGVGNEQYF.